The rows below give T cell receptor beta chains drawn from one sample of a study of T cells in localized non-small cell lung cancer. Profiling relied on immunoSEQ multiplex PCR, and the TCRdb table lists in-frame clones only, not all of them. This sample carries roughly 27,000 clones, about 90% of them seen once, and the ten largest clones take about 1.1%. This specimen consisted of peripheral blood, obtained before any cancer treatment. Receptors were obtained from a woman aged 40-69 years with stage I lung adenocarcinoma. CDR3s include the opening cysteine and the closing phenylalanine or tryptophan. D genes are given only for firm matches. A row's size may be missing; if present it is once, few, many or a size class.

v_gene,d_gene,abundance,j_gene,CDR3aa,CDR3nt
TRBV5-5,-,-,TRBJ2-7,CASSAAGTGRYEQYF,TGTGCCAGCAGCGCTGCCGGGACGGGAAGATACGAGCAGTACTTC
TRBV18,-,once,TRBJ1-1,CASSPITRNTEAFF,TGTGCCAGCTCACCTATCACCAGAAACACTGAAGCTTTCTTT
TRBV6-6,-,-,TRBJ1-5,CASRRGRVQHF,TGTGCCAGCCGTAGGGGACGGGTCCAGCATTTT
TRBV4-3,-,medium-sized,TRBJ2-7,CASSQGYDHRLPEQYF,TGCGCCAGCAGCCAAGGTTACGACCACAGACTACCCGAGCAGTACTTC
TRBV5-1,-,-,TRBJ2-2,CASTAAQNTGELFF,TGCGCCTCGACAGCGGCCCAAAACACCGGGGAGCTGTTTTTT
TRBV14,TRBD1,-,TRBJ2-7,CASSRGQIPYEQYF,TGTGCCAGCAGCCGGGGACAGATTCCCTACGAGCAGTACTTC
TRBV19,TRBD2,-,TRBJ2-5,CASSIRGLAGGPGQETQYF,TGTGCCAGTAGTATCCGCGGACTAGCGGGAGGGCCGGGGCAAGAGACCCAGTACTTC
TRBV28,TRBD2,-,TRBJ2-1,CASSSSGRDYNEQFF,TGTGCCAGCAGTTCTAGCGGGAGGGATTACAATGAGCAGTTCTTC
TRBV27,TRBD1,-,TRBJ1-1,CASSLSWTGQAFF,TGTGCCAGCAGTTTATCCTGGACAGGACAAGCTTTCTTT
TRBV5-4,TRBD2,-,TRBJ2-5,CASSPPGLAGGEGQETQYF,TGTGCCAGCAGCCCCCCCGGACTAGCGGGAGGGGAGGGGCAAGAGACCCAGTACTTC
TRBV5-1,TRBD1,once,TRBJ2-7,CASSLQGAAVDEQYF,TGCGCCAGCAGCCTCCAGGGGGCGGCGGTGGACGAGCAGTACTTC
TRBV2,TRBD1,-,TRBJ1-5,CASVDRDGNQPQHF,TGTGCCAGCGTAGACAGGGACGGCAATCAGCCCCAGCATTTT
TRBV11-1,-,-,TRBJ1-2,CASSLSATSYGYTF,TGTGCCAGCAGCTTGTCGGCCACTTCCTATGGCTACACCTTC
TRBV10-3,TRBD2,-,TRBJ2-3,CASRLAGDTDTQYF,TGTGCCAGCAGACTAGCGGGAGACACAGATACGCAGTATTTT
TRBV28,-,-,TRBJ1-5,CASSSRGPRAQHF,TGTGCCAGCAGTTCGAGGGGCCCAAGGGCCCAGCATTTT
TRBV12-5,-,-,TRBJ2-2,CASGRGEGSYLTGELFF,TGTGCTAGTGGCCGTGGTGAGGGGTCCTATCTGACCGGGGAGCTGTTTTTT
TRBV9,-,-,TRBJ2-6,CASSVEGGSGANVLTF,TGTGCCAGCAGCGTAGAGGGGGGTTCCGGGGCCAACGTCCTGACTTTC
TRBV2,-,-,TRBJ1-1,CATANRGPEAFF,TGTGCCACCGCCAATCGCGGGCCTGAAGCTTTCTTT
TRBV6-1,-,-,TRBJ2-3,CASSEGPGPAGDTQYF,TGTGCCAGCAGTGAGGGACCGGGCCCAGCTGGAGATACGCAGTATTTT
TRBV2,-,-,TRBJ1-4,CASRETPGLGLFF,TGTGCCAGCAGGGAAACGCCGGGACTCGGACTGTTTTTT
TRBV5-6,-,-,TRBJ2-4,CASSLRPGQTKNIQYF,TGTGCCAGCAGCCTACGACCGGGGCAGACCAAAAACATTCAGTACTTC
TRBV14,-,-,TRBJ1-1,CASSRGGVVGTEAFF,TGTGCCAGCAGTAGGGGTGGGGTAGTTGGAACTGAAGCTTTCTTT
TRBV19,TRBD2,-,TRBJ2-3,CASSIGGLGNADTQYF,TGTGCCAGTAGTATAGGCGGACTAGGAAACGCAGATACGCAGTATTTT
TRBV7-2,TRBD1,-,TRBJ1-3,CASRGGGRAGNTIYF,TGTGCCAGCAGGGGAGGGGGCAGGGCTGGAAACACCATATATTTT
TRBV6-1,TRBD1,-,TRBJ1-6,CASGKTGEDSPLHF,TGTGCCAGCGGTAAAACAGGGGAGGATTCACCCCTCCACTTT
TRBV11-2,TRBD1,-,TRBJ1-6,CASSLGTGQSPLHF,TGTGCCAGCAGCTTGGGGACAGGGCAATCACCCCTCCACTTT